Presented here are 3 T cell receptor beta chains from one specimen sequenced in a study of T cells in pancreatic ductal adenocarcinoma. Selected pancreatic ductal adenocarcinoma patients had undergone surgery without neoadjuvant therapy. The protocol was immunoSEQ multiplex PCR, while the TCRdb copy is restricted to in-frame clones and leaves out a portion. The profile shows tens of thousands of clones, approximately 90% of them singletons. The sequenced sample was PBMCs. These receptors were obtained from a human donor with pancreatic ductal adenocarcinoma.

The chain joins TRBV14 to TRBJ2-7; no reliable D call. Trimming cost V 4 bases and J 3 bases, with 7 bases left between them. This CDR3 has 12 residues. Germline assignment: CDR1 SGHDN and CDR2 FVKESK. The CDR3 loop reads CASSPRGYEQYF. CDR3 nucleotide sequence: TGTGCCAGCAGCCCTCGTGGCTACGAGCAGTACTTC.

In its sample, this clone was seen a few times. V is TRBV9 and J is TRBJ1-1; 7 nucleotides align to TRBD1. With 7 bases clipped from V and 1 base from J, the junction kept 13 bases outside the gene matches. The CDR3 runs 16 residues. The germline V gene has CDR1 SGDLS and CDR2 YYNGEE. This CDR3 is CASEGPQQGKNTEAFF. In DNA form, the CDR3 reads TGTGCCAGCGAAGGCCCACAACAGGGGAAGAACACTGAAGCTTTCTTT.

This clone was seen more than once but under ten times. V is TRBV27 and J is TRBJ1-5; possibly TRBD1 for D (5 bases). This CDR3 contains 14 residues. Germline loops: CDR1 MNHEY, CDR2 SMNVEV (reference sequence). V dropped 5 bases and J dropped 6 bases, with 14 bases sitting between them. The CDR3 loop is CASSPRQGGQPQHF. The CDR3 DNA sequence: TGTGCCAGCAGTCCCCGCCAGGGCGGTCAGCCCCAGCATTTT.